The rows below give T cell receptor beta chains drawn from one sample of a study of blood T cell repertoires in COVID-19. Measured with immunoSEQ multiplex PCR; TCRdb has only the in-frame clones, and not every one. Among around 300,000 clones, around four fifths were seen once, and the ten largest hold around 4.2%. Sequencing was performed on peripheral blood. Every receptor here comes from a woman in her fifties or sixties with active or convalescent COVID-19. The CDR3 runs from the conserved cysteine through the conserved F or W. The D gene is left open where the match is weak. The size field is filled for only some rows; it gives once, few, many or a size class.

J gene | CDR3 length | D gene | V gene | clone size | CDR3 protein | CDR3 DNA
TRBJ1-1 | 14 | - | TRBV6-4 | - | CASSEDSTGTEAFF | TGTGCCAGCAGCGAGGACTCAACGGGGACTGAAGCTTTCTTT
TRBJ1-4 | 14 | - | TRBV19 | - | CASSPRGGDEKLFF | TGTGCCAGTAGTCCTCGTGGGGGGGATGAAAAACTGTTTTTT
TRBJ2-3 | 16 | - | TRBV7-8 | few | CASSLDAGRDTDTQYF | TGTGCCAGCAGCTTAGACGCGGGACGAGACACAGATACGCAGTATTTT
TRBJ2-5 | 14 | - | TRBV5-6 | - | CASSLYHARETQYF | TGTGCCAGCAGCTTATACCATGCTCGGGAGACCCAGTACTTC
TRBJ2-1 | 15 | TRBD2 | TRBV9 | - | CASSVAGLAGYEQFF | TGTGCCAGCAGCGTAGCCGGACTAGCGGGATATGAGCAGTTCTTC
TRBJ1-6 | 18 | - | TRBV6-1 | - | CASSDSLRDTVFNSPLHF | TGTGCCAGCAGTGATTCCCTCCGGGACACAGTTTTCAATTCACCCCTCCACTTT
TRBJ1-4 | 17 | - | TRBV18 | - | CASSPTVPGTTNEKLFF | TGTGCCAGCTCACCAACCGTGCCGGGGACAACTAATGAAAAACTGTTTTTT
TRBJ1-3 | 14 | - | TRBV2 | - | CASSLDSSGNTIYF | TGTGCCAGCAGCCTGGACAGCTCTGGAAACACCATATATTTT
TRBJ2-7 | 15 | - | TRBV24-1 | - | CATSDEARGRDEQYF | TGTGCCACCAGTGATGAGGCCAGGGGTCGGGACGAGCAGTACTTC
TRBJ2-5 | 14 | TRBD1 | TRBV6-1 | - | CASSEGQGWKTQYF | TGTGCCAGCAGTGAAGGACAGGGCTGGAAGACCCAGTACTTC
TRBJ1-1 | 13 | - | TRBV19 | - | CASSSAVNTEAFF | TGTGCCAGTAGTTCCGCGGTGAACACTGAAGCTTTCTTT
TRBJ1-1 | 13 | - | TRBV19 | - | CASRPGGNTEAFF | TGTGCCAGTAGACCGGGGGGGAACACTGAAGCTTTCTTT
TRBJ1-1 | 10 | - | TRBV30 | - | CALVQGQAFF | TGTGCCTTGGTTCAGGGGCAAGCTTTCTTT